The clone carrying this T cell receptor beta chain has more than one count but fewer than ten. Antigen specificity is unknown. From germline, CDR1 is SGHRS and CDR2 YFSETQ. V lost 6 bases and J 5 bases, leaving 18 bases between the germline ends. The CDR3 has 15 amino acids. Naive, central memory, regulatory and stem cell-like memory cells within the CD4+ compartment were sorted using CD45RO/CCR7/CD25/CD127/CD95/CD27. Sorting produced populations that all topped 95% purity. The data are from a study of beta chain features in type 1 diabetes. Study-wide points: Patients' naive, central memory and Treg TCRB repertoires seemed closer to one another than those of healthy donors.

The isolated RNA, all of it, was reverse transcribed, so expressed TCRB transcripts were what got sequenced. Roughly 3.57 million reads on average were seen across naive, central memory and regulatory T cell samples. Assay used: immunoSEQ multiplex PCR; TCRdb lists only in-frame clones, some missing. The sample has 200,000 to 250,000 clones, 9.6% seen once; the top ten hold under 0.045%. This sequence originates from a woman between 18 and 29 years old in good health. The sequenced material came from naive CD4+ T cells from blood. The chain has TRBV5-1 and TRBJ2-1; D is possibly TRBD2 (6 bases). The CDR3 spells CASTEELRGNNEQFF. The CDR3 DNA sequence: TGCGCCAGCACCGAGGAGTTGCGGGGAAACAATGAGCAGTTCTTC. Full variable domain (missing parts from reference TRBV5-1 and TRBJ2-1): KAGVTQTPRYLIKTRGQQVTLSCSPISGHRSVSWYQQTPGQGLQFLFEYFSETQRNKGNFPGRFSGRQFSNSRSEMNVSTLELGDSALYLCASTEELRGNNEQFFGPGTRLTVL.